Listed below are T cell receptor beta chains from one sample, sequenced in a study of blood T cells in healthy people across ages. TCRdb fed the 5' RACE reads into MiXCR, producing one record per CDR3 protein. Among some 930,000 distinct CDR3 sequences listed, almost 30% were seen once. Separately, the same data were catalogued under a study of T cells of mothers and their children.

Sequenced sample: blood. These receptors were obtained from a woman aged 40 to 50 in good health. CDR3s include the opening cysteine and the closing phenylalanine or tryptophan. The order of the fields is J gene, V gene, clone size, D gene, CDR3 protein, CDR3 DNA. The D gene is left open where the match is weak. A clone size is listed for some rows: how often the clone was seen (once, few, many), or a class if it is expanded.

J: TRBJ2-3; V: TRBV20-1; size: few; D: .; CDR3: CSALDQVYADTQYF; DNA: TGCAGTGCTCTAGACCAGGTTTACGCAGATACGCAGTATTTT
J: TRBJ2-3; V: TRBV15; size: .; D: TRBD2; CDR3: CATSRAGGGTTDTQYF; DNA: TGTGCCACCAGCAGAGCGGGAGGGGGAACCACAGATACGCAGTATTTT
J: TRBJ2-5; V: TRBV6-5; size: few; D: .; CDR3: CASSYSSLRETQYF; DNA: TGTGCCAGCAGTTACTCGTCTCTACGGGAGACCCAGTACTTC
J: TRBJ2-1; V: TRBV7-9; size: many; D: TRBD1; CDR3: CASSSGTGYNEQFF; DNA: TGTGCCAGCAGCTCAGGGACAGGCTACAATGAGCAGTTCTTC
J: TRBJ2-7; V: TRBV9; size: .; D: .; CDR3: CASSFTYDSATQQYF; DNA: TGTGCCAGCAGCTTTACTTACGACAGTGCCACTCAGCAGTACTTC
J: TRBJ2-3; V: TRBV6-1; size: many; D: .; CDR3: CASSEGGSTDTQYF; DNA: TGTGCCAGCAGTGAAGGGGGGAGCACAGATACGCAGTATTTT
J: TRBJ2-7; V: TRBV6-2/TRBV6-3; size: .; D: TRBD2; CDR3: CASLRGTSGRYEQYF; DNA: TGTGCCAGCTTACGAGGGACTAGCGGTAGGTACGAGCAGTACTTC
J: TRBJ2-7; V: TRBV5-6; size: .; D: .; CDR3: CASSCDRRSYEQYF; DNA: TGTGCCAGCAGCTGTGACAGGCGTTCTTACGAGCAGTACTTC
J: TRBJ1-2; V: TRBV7-3; size: few; D: TRBD1; CDR3: CASSLGDRGPGYTF; DNA: TGTGCCAGCAGCTTAGGGGACAGGGGGCCTGGCTACACCTTC
J: TRBJ2-6; V: TRBV6-1; size: many; D: TRBD1; CDR3: CASRLRDRGPLEVGANVLTF; DNA: TGTGCCAGCAGACTCCGGGACAGGGGGCCCCTTGAGGTGGGGGCCAACGTCCTGACTTTC
J: TRBJ1-5; V: TRBV28; size: .; D: .; CDR3: CASSFWKPQHF; DNA: TGTGCCAGCAGTTTTTGGAAGCCCCAGCATTTT
J: TRBJ2-2; V: TRBV27; size: .; D: TRBD2; CDR3: CASSPGLAVTGELFF; DNA: TGTGCCAGCAGCCCCGGGCTAGCGGTGACCGGGGAGCTGTTTTTT
J: TRBJ2-5; V: TRBV6-5; size: .; D: .; CDR3: CTSSYSILLAEETQYF; DNA: TGTACCAGCAGTTACTCTATTTTACTAGCCGAAGAGACCCAGTACTTC
J: TRBJ2-6; V: TRBV20-1; size: .; D: TRBD2; CDR3: CSASPRGDLGANVRTF; DNA: TGCAGTGCTAGCCCCCGGGGGGATCTTGGGGCCAACGTCCGGACTTTC
J: TRBJ2-5; V: TRBV28; size: .; D: .; CDR3: CAGGGYQETQYF; DNA: TGTGCAGGGGGGGGGTACCAAGAGACCCAGTACTTC
J: TRBJ1-2; V: TRBV7-9; size: .; D: .; CDR3: CASSFILPGVTGYTF; DNA: TGTGCCAGCAGCTTTATCCTGCCGGGAGTTACCGGCTACACCTTC
J: TRBJ2-1; V: TRBV6-5; size: .; D: TRBD1; CDR3: CASRGTGGAEQFF; DNA: TGTGCCAGCAGGGGGACAGGTGGGGCTGAGCAGTTCTTC
J: TRBJ2-7; V: TRBV20-1; size: many; D: .; CDR3: CSARVKVHSYEQYF; DNA: TGCAGTGCTAGAGTCAAGGTTCACTCCTACGAGCAGTACTTC
J: TRBJ2-7; V: TRBV10-3; size: many; D: .; CDR3: CAISAQVSYEQYF; DNA: TGTGCCATCAGTGCACAGGTCTCCTACGAGCAGTACTTC
J: TRBJ1-5; V: TRBV2; size: few; D: .; CDR3: CASSETGISNQPQHF; DNA: TGTGCCAGCAGTGAAACTGGAATAAGCAATCAGCCCCAGCATTTT
J: TRBJ1-6; V: TRBV27; size: .; D: TRBD1; CDR3: CATRTRSGTGGSNSPLHF; DNA: TGTGCCACCCGTACCCGATCCGGGACAGGGGGCTCTAATTCACCCCTCCACTTT
J: TRBJ1-1; V: TRBV9; size: .; D: .; CDR3: CASSVVPQGTEAFF; DNA: TGTGCCAGCAGCGTAGTACCCCAGGGCACTGAAGCTTTCTTT
J: TRBJ2-7; V: TRBV4-1; size: many; D: TRBD2; CDR3: CASSSIQRGGIREQYF; DNA: TGCGCCAGCAGCTCTATACAGCGGGGGGGAATCCGCGAGCAGTACTTC
J: TRBJ2-1; V: TRBV7-3; size: many; D: TRBD2; CDR3: CASSPPGLAGTNEQFF; DNA: TGTGCCAGCAGCCCCCCGGGACTAGCGGGTACCAATGAGCAGTTCTTC
J: TRBJ1-2; V: TRBV20-1; size: many; D: TRBD1; CDR3: CSAKKLTGPPAGYTF; DNA: TGCAGTGCTAAGAAATTGACAGGGCCCCCCGCTGGCTACACCTTC
J: TRBJ2-5; V: TRBV20-1; size: .; D: .; CDR3: CSARDNYWMETQYF; DNA: TGCAGTGCTAGAGATAACTACTGGATGGAGACCCAGTACTTC
J: TRBJ1-5; V: TRBV20-1; size: .; D: .; CDR3: CSASRLGLTQPQHF; DNA: TGCAGTGCTAGTCGATTGGGTCTAACTCAGCCCCAGCATTTT
J: TRBJ2-3; V: TRBV7-2; size: .; D: TRBD2; CDR3: CASSPRIAGGTDTQYF; DNA: TGTGCCAGCAGCCCTCGGATAGCGGGGGGGACAGATACGCAGTATTTT
J: TRBJ1-6; V: TRBV12-3/TRBV12-4; size: many; D: .; CDR3: CASSPDTGYSPLHF; DNA: TGTGCCAGCAGCCCCGACACCGGTTATTCACCCCTCCACTTT
J: TRBJ1-2; V: TRBV20-1; size: few; D: .; CDR3: CSVGDGPNYGYTF; DNA: TGCAGTGTTGGAGACGGTCCTAACTATGGCTACACCTTC
J: TRBJ2-1; V: TRBV7-2; size: once; D: TRBD2; CDR3: CASSPRGGAGDNEQFF; DNA: TGTGCCAGCAGCCCCCGCGGGGGGGCCGGTGACAATGAGCAGTTCTTC
J: TRBJ2-3; V: TRBV15; size: few; D: TRBD2; CDR3: CATSGPSGTTTDTQYF; DNA: TGTGCCACCAGCGGACCTTCCGGGACTACCACAGATACGCAGTATTTT
J: TRBJ1-1; V: TRBV20-1; size: many; D: .; CDR3: CSASAGNTEAFF; DNA: TGCAGTGCTAGTGCGGGGAACACTGAAGCTTTCTTT
J: TRBJ2-5; V: TRBV7-9; size: many; D: TRBD2; CDR3: CASSKGLAGGPAIQETQYF; DNA: TGTGCCAGCAGCAAGGGACTAGCGGGGGGCCCCGCAATCCAAGAGACCCAGTACTTC
J: TRBJ2-2; V: TRBV7-9; size: few; D: .; CDR3: CASTSLDTRTGELFF; DNA: TGTGCCAGCACCTCCCTGGACACCCGCACCGGGGAGCTGTTTTTT
J: TRBJ1-1; V: TRBV2; size: .; D: TRBD1; CDR3: CASRYRGVGTEAFF; DNA: TGTGCCAGCAGGTACAGGGGCGTGGGCACTGAAGCTTTCTTT
J: TRBJ2-3; V: TRBV7-2; size: once; D: TRBD2; CDR3: CASSNRGRLAGMVSQYF; DNA: TGTGCCAGCAGCAATAGAGGCAGACTAGCGGGCATGGTTTCGCAGTATTTT
J: TRBJ2-6; V: TRBV3-1; size: few; D: .; CDR3: CASSPGTKGSLSGANVLTF; DNA: TGTGCCAGCAGCCCCGGGACGAAGGGGTCCCTCTCTGGGGCCAACGTCCTGACTTTC
J: TRBJ2-7; V: TRBV7-7; size: .; D: TRBD1; CDR3: CASSSARTGPMSEQYF; DNA: TGTGCCAGCAGCTCCGCCCGGACAGGACCCATGAGTGAGCAGTACTTC
J: TRBJ1-5; V: TRBV7-9; size: .; D: .; CDR3: CASSLFENRPQHF; DNA: TGTGCCAGCAGCTTATTTGAGAATCGGCCCCAGCATTTT
J: TRBJ2-6; V: TRBV20-1; size: .; D: TRBD1; CDR3: CSASPGTGQANVLTF; DNA: TGCAGTGCTAGCCCCGGGACAGGGCAGGCCAACGTCCTGACTTTC
J: TRBJ2-7; V: TRBV28; size: .; D: .; CDR3: CASSLPGRSYEQYF; DNA: TGTGCCAGCAGTTTGCCTGGCAGGTCTTACGAGCAGTACTTC
J: TRBJ2-5; V: TRBV28; size: few; D: .; CDR3: CASSFGQAYQETQYF; DNA: TGTGCCAGCAGTTTTGGGCAGGCGTACCAAGAGACCCAGTACTTC
J: TRBJ1-2; V: TRBV6-6; size: many; D: TRBD1; CDR3: CASKGTGTGGYTF; DNA: TGTGCCAGCAAAGGAACAGGGACAGGCGGCTACACCTTC
J: TRBJ1-2; V: TRBV30; size: .; D: .; CDR3: CAWKGHGYTF; DNA: TGTGCCTGGAAAGGCCATGGCTACACCTTC
J: TRBJ2-4; V: TRBV12-3/TRBV12-4; size: .; D: .; CDR3: CASSFRDVGYNEQYF; DNA: TGTGCCAGCAGTTTCAGGGACGTAGGATACAATGAGCAGTACTTC
J: TRBJ1-5; V: TRBV7-2; size: few; D: .; CDR3: CASSLVRNTRGNQPQHF; DNA: TGTGCCAGCAGCTTAGTCCGGAATACGAGAGGCAATCAGCCCCAGCATTTT
J: TRBJ2-1; V: TRBV4-1; size: .; D: .; CDR3: CASSQVGVRGTLCNEQFF; DNA: TGCGCCAGCAGCCAAGTCGGGGTAAGGGGGACCCTTTGCAATGAGCAGTTCTTC
J: TRBJ1-2; V: TRBV20-1; size: .; D: .; CDR3: CSARERFPGYTF; DNA: TGCAGTGCTAGAGAGAGGTTTCCTGGCTACACCTTC
J: TRBJ2-3; V: TRBV5-1; size: few; D: TRBD2; CDR3: CASQDRTSGGADTQYF; DNA: TGCGCCAGCCAAGACCGGACTAGCGGGGGCGCAGATACGCAGTATTTT
J: TRBJ2-1; V: TRBV20-1; size: .; D: TRBD2; CDR3: CSPRSPGGPAYNEQFF; DNA: TGCAGTCCTAGATCGCCGGGGGGGCCGGCCTACAATGAGCAGTTCTTC
J: TRBJ1-6; V: TRBV20-1; size: many; D: TRBD1; CDR3: CSARTGGRSSYNSPLHF; DNA: TGCAGTGCTAGGACAGGGGGTCGGAGCTCCTATAATTCACCCCTCCACTTT
J: TRBJ2-1; V: TRBV7-3; size: .; D: TRBD1; CDR3: CASSLMGRDRPFF; DNA: TGTGCCAGCAGCTTAATGGGCCGGGACAGGCCGTTCTTC
J: TRBJ2-2; V: TRBV3-1; size: .; D: TRBD1; CDR3: CASSIGQGAGELFF; DNA: TGTGCCAGCAGCATCGGACAGGGGGCCGGGGAGCTGTTTTTT
J: TRBJ1-5; V: TRBV4-1; size: .; D: TRBD1; CDR3: CASSLNGQASNQPQHF; DNA: TGCGCCAGCAGCCTAAACGGACAGGCTAGCAATCAGCCCCAGCATTTT